These T cell receptor beta chains were read from a single sample in a study of T cell changes during pregnancy in multiple sclerosis. TCRdb's copy holds only in-frame clones and misses some; the assay was immunoSEQ multiplex PCR. The sample consists of roughly 100,000 clones, roughly 92% of them appearing once. The sequencing here drew on peripheral blood, taken after pregnancy. Receptors originate from a female donor with multiple sclerosis, enrolled in a pregnancy study. CDR3s include the opening cysteine and the closing phenylalanine or tryptophan. The D gene is left open where the match is weak. Expanded clones are given a class, and other clones once, few, many or no size at all.

clone_size j_call d_call v_call cdr3_aa cdr3_nt
. TRBJ1-2 . TRBV7-9 CASSSMRDGYTF TGTGCCAGCAGCTCCATGAGGGATGGCTACACCTTC
. TRBJ1-6 . TRBV19 CASSIVRGMGISPLHF TGTGCCAGTAGTATAGTTCGGGGGATGGGAATTTCACCCCTCCACTTT
once TRBJ2-7 TRBD1 TRBV6-6 CASRPDRGRDEQYF TGTGCCAGCAGACCCGACAGGGGAAGAGACGAGCAGTACTTC
. TRBJ1-1 . TRBV7-9 CASSFESDTEAFF TGTGCCAGCAGCTTTGAATCGGACACTGAAGCTTTCTTT
. TRBJ1-2 TRBD1 TRBV2 CASTEQGAWYGYTF TGTGCCAGCACCGAACAGGGGGCCTGGTATGGCTACACCTTC
. TRBJ2-7 TRBD1 TRBV6-1 CASKNRGPYEQYF TGTGCCAGCAAGAACAGGGGGCCTTACGAGCAGTACTTC
. TRBJ1-2 TRBD1 TRBV27 CASSLFGTADPNYGYTF TGTGCCAGCAGTTTATTCGGGACAGCTGATCCTAACTATGGCTACACCTTC
. TRBJ2-5 TRBD2 TRBV10-3 CAISESQRGGETQYF TGTGCCATCAGTGAGTCCCAGCGGGGGGGAGAGACCCAGTACTTC
. TRBJ2-1 TRBD2 TRBV30 CAWSPVGGPGLANEQFF TGTGCCTGGAGTCCCGTAGGGGGACCGGGACTAGCGAATGAGCAGTTCTTC
. TRBJ1-1 . TRBV4-2 CASSRSRGNTEAFF TGTGCCAGCAGCCGCTCGAGAGGTAACACTGAAGCTTTCTTT
few TRBJ1-1 . TRBV14 CASSLRGPRDPIF TGTGCCAGCAGCCTAAGAGGGCCCCGAGACCCGATCTTT
. TRBJ1-2 TRBD1 TRBV5-1 CASSQDRGHYGYTF TGCGCCAGCAGCCAGGACAGGGGGCACTATGGCTACACCTTC
. TRBJ2-7 TRBD1 TRBV4-1 CASSSPGTGDYEQYF TGCGCCAGCAGCTCCCCGGGGACAGGGGACTACGAGCAGTACTTC
. TRBJ2-7 TRBD1 TRBV27 CASSGQGPYEQYF TGTGCCAGCAGTGGACAGGGCCCCTACGAGCAGTACTTC
. TRBJ1-6 . TRBV14 CASSQAGLHSPLHF TGTGCCAGCAGCCAAGCGGGGTTGCATTCACCCCTCCACTTT
. TRBJ2-3 TRBD1 TRBV14 CASSRRTGVPTDTQYF TGTGCCAGCAGCCGACGGACAGGGGTTCCCACAGATACGCAGTATTTT
. TRBJ2-7 TRBD1 TRBV15 CATSRVFRQGSYEQYF TGTGCCACCAGCAGAGTTTTTCGACAGGGCTCCTACGAGCAGTACTTC
. TRBJ1-1 . TRBV2 CASSRAGEYTEAFF TGTGCCAGCAGTAGGGCAGGGGAGTACACTGAAGCTTTCTTT
. TRBJ1-5 TRBD1 TRBV28 CASSLAWTGGGNQPQHF TGTGCCAGCAGTTTAGCCTGGACAGGGGGTGGCAATCAGCCCCAGCATTTT
. TRBJ2-5 TRBD2 TRBV28 CASSFRLAGYQETQYF TGTGCCAGCAGTTTCCGACTAGCGGGCTACCAAGAGACCCAGTACTTC
once TRBJ1-4 TRBD1 TRBV9 CASSVGTGGGHEKLFF TGTGCCAGCAGCGTGGGGACAGGGGGAGGGCATGAAAAACTGTTTTTT
. TRBJ2-5 TRBD1 TRBV6-1 CASSDFSTGQTQYF TGTGCCAGCAGTGATTTTTCGACAGGGCAGACCCAGTACTTC
. TRBJ2-3 . TRBV19 CASSAFSTDTQYF TGTGCCAGTAGTGCGTTCAGCACAGATACGCAGTATTTT
. TRBJ2-7 . TRBV9 CASSVGFQGRYEQYF TGTGCCAGCAGCGTAGGATTTCAGGGCCGCTACGAGCAGTACTTC
. TRBJ2-1 TRBD2 TRBV7-6 CASSLALPLAGGIGNEQFF TGTGCCAGCAGCTTAGCTCTACCCCTAGCGGGAGGTATAGGGAATGAGCAGTTCTTC
. TRBJ2-7 . TRBV2 CASGPQGYEQYF TGTGCCAGCGGGCCCCAGGGGTACGAGCAGTACTTC
. TRBJ2-7 . TRBV5-1 CASSLKGRERDEQYF TGCGCCAGCAGCTTAAAAGGTCGGGAGCGCGACGAGCAGTACTTC
. TRBJ2-1 TRBD2 TRBV27 CASSRDSGRPYNEQFF TGTGCCAGCAGTCGCGATAGCGGGAGGCCTTACAATGAGCAGTTCTTC
. TRBJ1-2 . TRBV5-1 CASSLDGTTYGYTF TGCGCCAGCAGCTTGGACGGGACAACTTATGGCTACACCTTC
once TRBJ1-5 TRBD1 TRBV5-1 CASSPGGSNQPQHF TGCGCCAGCAGCCCAGGGGGAAGCAATCAGCCCCAGCATTTT
. TRBJ2-1 TRBD2 TRBV5-1 CASSFGSGESNEQFF TGCGCCAGCAGCTTCGGGAGCGGGGAATCCAATGAGCAGTTCTTC